Presented here are 17 T cell receptor beta chains from one specimen sequenced in a study of cytomegalovirus exposure and HLA in healthy donors. Both 60 Vbeta primers and 13 Jbeta primers went into the PCR. Sequencing was performed with immunoSEQ multiplex PCR; in TCRdb, only in-frame clones are kept and a portion is missing. Among about 120,000 clones listed, about three fifths were seen once. Sequencing was done on a sample of PBMCs. The origin of the receptors is a middle-aged woman in good health and CMV-seropositive.

This chain uses TRBV28 with TRBJ2-7; the D gene is possibly TRBD1 (5 bases). The CDR3 runs to 16 residues. Germline values: CDR1 MDHEN, CDR2 SYDVKM. Between the trimmed V and J ends, which lost 4 bases and 3 bases, there was a span of 19 bases. CDR3 nucleotide sequence: TGTGCCAGCAGTTCCCCCCCCAGGGTATCTTTCTACGAGCAGTACTTC. As protein: CASSSPPRVSFYEQYF.

V gene TRBV5-4 combines with J gene TRBJ2-2, with TRBD2 matching over 14 bases. V trimming: 4 bases; J trimming: 4 bases; junction bases outside the gene matches: 6. The germline gives CDR1 SGHNT, CDR2 YYREEE (reference sequence). The CDR3 has 17 residues. CDR3 in DNA: TGTGCCAGCAGCCCGAAGACTAGCGGGAGGGCCACCGGGGAGCTGTTTTTT. Translated, it gives CASSPKTSGRATGELFF.

CDR3 in DNA: TGTGCCAGCAGCGTAGGACAGGCACTCTCTGGAAACACCATATATTTT. It specifies CASSVGQALSGNTIYF. The chain is built from TRBV9 and TRBJ1-3, with D maybe TRBD1 (6 bases). This CDR3 region has 16 residues. Germline-derived CDR1 and CDR2 are SGDLS and YYNGEE. V was clipped by 0 bases and J by 0 bases, with 10 bases between them. The whole variable domain, filled in from reference TRBV9 and TRBJ1-3, reads DSGVTQTPKHLITATGQRVTLRCSPRSGDLSVYWYQQSLDQGLQFLIQYYNGEERAKGNILERFSAQQFPDLHSELNLSSLELGDSALYFCASSVGQALSGNTIYFGEGSWLTVV.

The chain carries TRBV5-4 and TRBJ2-5; the D is unclear. V gave up 1 base and J gave up 3 bases, with 4 bases separating them. CDR1 is SGHNT and CDR2 is YYREEE in the germline V gene (reference sequence). CDR3 length: 12 residues. The CDR3 DNA sequence: TGTGCCAGCAGCTTGACGGAAGAGACCCAGTACTTC. It encodes CASSLTEETQYF.

The gene calls are TRBV5-6 and TRBJ1-4; a possible D gene is TRBD1 (5 bases). The germline V gene encodes CDR1 SGHDT and CDR2 YYEEEE. CDR3 length: 15 amino acids. The V end lost 1 base, the J end lost 8 bases, and 15 bases lay between the germline ends. In nucleotides, the CDR3 is TGTGCCAGCAGCTTGTGGGGCGCAAGTTGGGAAAAACTGTTTTTT. Its translation is CASSLWGASWEKLFF. Full variable domain (missing parts from reference TRBV5-6 and TRBJ1-4): DAGVTQSPTHLIKTRGQQVTLRCSPKSGHDTVSWYQQALGQGPQFIFQYYEEEERQRGNFPDRFSGHQFPNYSSELNVNALLLGDSALYLCASSLWGASWEKLFFGSGTQLSVL.

The CDR3 DNA reads TGTGCCTGGAGCCCAGGGACTAGCGGGGGGGCTAAGCAAGAGACCCAGTACTTC. It yields the protein CAWSPGTSGGAKQETQYF. This rearrangement joins TRBV30 to TRBJ2-5, with 16 bases identical to TRBD2. Looked up from germline, CDR1 is GTSNPN and CDR2 is SVGIG (reference sequence). V was clipped by 3 bases and J by 2 bases; unmatched bases: 9. This CDR3 is built from 18 residues.

The chain carries TRBV25-1 and TRBJ1-1; 9 bases agree with TRBD1. V lost 2 bases, J lost 7 bases, and 8 bases stayed unmatched. Germline CDR1 and CDR2: MGHDK and SYGVNS. This CDR3 has 15 amino acids. The CDR3: CASSERYRGQGEAFF. The DNA for the CDR3 is TGTGCCAGCAGTGAACGTTACAGGGGGCAGGGTGAAGCTTTCTTT.

This rearrangement joins TRBV19 to TRBJ2-1; a weak D match, TRBD1 (6 bases). Trimming took off 4 bases at V and 1 base at J, with 14 bases between the two ends. The CDR3 runs to 16 residues. The germline V gene encodes CDR1 LNHDA and CDR2 SQIVND (reference sequence). CDR3 region: CASSRLDQGSYNEQFF. The CDR3, as DNA: TGTGCCAGTAGTAGGTTGGACCAGGGGTCCTACAATGAGCAGTTCTTC.

The chain combines TRBV30 with TRBJ1-2; D perhaps matches TRBD1 (6 bases). Germline V gene sequence: CDR1 GTSNPN, CDR2 SVGIG (reference sequence). Deletions cut 1 base from V and 6 bases from J, with 18 bases between. There are 15 residues in the CDR3. Here the CDR3 reads CAWSGEQGKNNGYTF. CDR3 nucleotides: TGTGCCTGGAGTGGTGAGCAGGGGAAAAACAATGGCTACACCTTC.

The chain combines TRBV2 with TRBJ2-7; D unresolved. With 6 bases removed from V and 4 bases from J, the gap between germline ends came to 13 bases. Looked up from germline, CDR1 is SNHLY and CDR2 is FYNNEI. This CDR3 has 13 amino acids. The DNA for the CDR3 is TGTGCCAGCAGCGCCGAGGTTGGGTACGAGCAGTACTTC. As protein: CASSAEVGYEQYF.

The chain carries TRBV28 and TRBJ2-7; a weak D match, TRBD1 (5 bases). The CDR3 runs to 14 residues. CDR1 MDHEN and CDR2 SYDVKM come from the germline V gene. With 4 bases removed from V and 4 bases from J, the gap between germline ends came to 14 bases. CDR3 in DNA: TGTGCCAGCAGTTCCCCCGGACAAATTTACGAGCAGTACTTC. Residues: CASSSPGQIYEQYF.

This chain uses TRBV19 with TRBJ1-1, with 11 bases that match TRBD1. Germline lookup yields CDR1 LNHDA and CDR2 SQIVND (reference sequence). CDR3 length: 14 amino acids. V lost 8 bases and J lost 7; bases outside the gene matches: 9. This CDR3 reads CASFSGTGGVEAFF. CDR3 nucleotides: TGTGCCAGTTTTTCCGGGACAGGGGGGGTTGAAGCTTTCTTT. The entire variable domain, with the rest obtained from reference TRBV19 and TRBJ1-1, is as follows: DGGITQSPKYLFRKEGQNVTLSCEQNLNHDAMYWYRQDPGQGLRLIYYSQIVNDFQKGDIAEGYSVSREKKESFPLTVTSAQKNPTAFYLCASFSGTGGVEAFFGQGTRLTVV.

The chain links TRBV7-9 to TRBJ2-7, with TRBD1 matching 9 bases. The J call is in doubt because the DNA end fits TRBJ2-5 better. This CDR3 is built from 15 residues. From germline, CDR1 is SEHNR and CDR2 FQNEAQ (reference sequence). The CDR3 DNA sequence: TGTGCCAGCAGCCAGGGACAGGGCAACCAAGAGACCCAGTACTTC. This gives the protein CASSQGQGNQETQYF.

This clone was seen a handful of times. This chain connects TRBV6-6 to TRBJ1-1, with a weak D call TRBD1 (6 bases). Germline CDR1 MNHNY, CDR2 SVGAGI (reference sequence). With 5 bases removed from V and 3 bases from J, the gap between germline ends came to 13 bases. The CDR3 is 14 amino acids. CDR3: CASSLRGADTEAFF. DNA of the CDR3: TGTGCCAGCAGTCTCAGGGGAGCAGACACTGAAGCTTTCTTT.

This chain links TRBV7-6 with TRBJ2-5; possibly TRBD2 for D (6 bases). The J call may be faulty, since TRBJ2-7 better matches the DNA end. The germline gives CDR1 SGHVS, CDR2 FNYEAQ. This CDR3 has 13 residues. CDR3 DNA sequence: TGTGCCAGCAGCTTAACCGGGACTTCCGAGCAGTACTTC. Its protein is CASSLTGTSEQYF.

This clone was counted a single time. The chain links TRBV5-6 to TRBJ2-1, with a weak D call TRBD1 (5 bases). V gave up 3 bases and J gave up 6 bases, with 22 bases separating them. This CDR3 is built from 17 residues. Germline-derived CDR1 and CDR2 are SGHDT and YYEEEE. CDR3 bases: TGTGCCAGCAGCTCCAACCTAGGGGTGGTCAGGTCCAATGAGCAGTTCTTC. It specifies CASSSNLGVVRSNEQFF.

The chain joins TRBV6-5 to TRBJ1-2; no clear D gene. V was shortened by 6 bases and J by 1 base, with 15 bases between the two germline ends. CDR1 and CDR2 from the germline V gene are MNHEY and SVGAGI. CDR3 length: 15 amino acids. For the CDR3, the DNA is TGTGCCAGCAGGACACGGATAGATTTTAACTATGGCTACACCTTC. Its translation is CASRTRIDFNYGYTF.